This T cell receptor beta chain was obtained from a study of cytomegalovirus exposure and HLA in healthy donors. The CDR3 runs to 13 residues. V was clipped by 1 base and J by 4 bases, with 8 bases between them. CDR1 and CDR2 from the germline V gene are GTSNPN and SVGIG (reference sequence). TCRdb's table, derived via immunoSEQ multiplex PCR, lists solely in-frame clones and lacks some. The sample contains hundreds of thousands of clones, approximately 90% of which appear only once. The source material was PBMCs. The source is a woman aged 18-29 years in good health and CMV-seronegative. The rearrangement uses TRBV30 and TRBJ1-5; D is unclear. In DNA form, the CDR3 reads TGTGCCTGGAGTGACAGATCAAATCAGCCCCAGCATTTT. Translated, it gives CAWSDRSNQPQHF.